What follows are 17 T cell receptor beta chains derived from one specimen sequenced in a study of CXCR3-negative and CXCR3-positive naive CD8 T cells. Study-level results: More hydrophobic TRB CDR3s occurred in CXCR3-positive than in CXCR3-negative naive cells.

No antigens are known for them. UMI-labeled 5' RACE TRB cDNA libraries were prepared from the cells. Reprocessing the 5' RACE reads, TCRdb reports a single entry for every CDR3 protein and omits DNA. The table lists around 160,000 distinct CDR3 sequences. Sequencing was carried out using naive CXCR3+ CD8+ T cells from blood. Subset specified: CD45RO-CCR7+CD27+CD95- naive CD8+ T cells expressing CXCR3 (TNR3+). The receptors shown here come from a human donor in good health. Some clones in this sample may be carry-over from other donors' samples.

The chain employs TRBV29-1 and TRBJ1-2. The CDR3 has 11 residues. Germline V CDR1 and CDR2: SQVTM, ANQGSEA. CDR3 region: CSVVKGYGSTF.

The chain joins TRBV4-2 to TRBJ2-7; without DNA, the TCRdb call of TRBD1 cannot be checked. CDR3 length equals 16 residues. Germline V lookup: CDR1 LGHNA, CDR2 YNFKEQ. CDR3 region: CASSQDMGQELTGTNF.

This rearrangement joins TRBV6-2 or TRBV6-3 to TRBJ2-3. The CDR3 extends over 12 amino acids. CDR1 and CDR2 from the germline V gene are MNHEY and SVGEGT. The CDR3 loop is CASSSLLDTQYF.

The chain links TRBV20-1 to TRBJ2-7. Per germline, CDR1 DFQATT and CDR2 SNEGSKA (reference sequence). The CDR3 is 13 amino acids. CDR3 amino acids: CSARVRASYEQYF.

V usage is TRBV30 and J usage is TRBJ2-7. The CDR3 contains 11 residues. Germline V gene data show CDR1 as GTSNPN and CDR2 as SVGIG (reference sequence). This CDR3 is CAWGGINEQYF. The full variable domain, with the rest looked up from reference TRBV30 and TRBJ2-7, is SQTIHQWPATLVQPVGSPLSLECTVEGTSNPNLYWYRQAAGRGLQLLFYSVGIGQISSEVPQNLSASRPQDRQFILSSKKLLLSDSGFYLCAWGGINEQYFGPGTRLTVT.

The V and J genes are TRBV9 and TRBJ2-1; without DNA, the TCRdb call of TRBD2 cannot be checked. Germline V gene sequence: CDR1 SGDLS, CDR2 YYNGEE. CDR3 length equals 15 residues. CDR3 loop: CASSVAEGTYNEQFF.

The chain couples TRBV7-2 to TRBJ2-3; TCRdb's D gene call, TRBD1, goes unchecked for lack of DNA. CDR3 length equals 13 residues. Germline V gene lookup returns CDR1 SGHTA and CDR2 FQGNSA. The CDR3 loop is CASSSPGDTTQYF.

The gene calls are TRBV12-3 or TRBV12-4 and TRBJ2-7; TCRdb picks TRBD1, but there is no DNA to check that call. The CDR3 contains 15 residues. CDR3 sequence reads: CASSPGLAQTGEQYF.

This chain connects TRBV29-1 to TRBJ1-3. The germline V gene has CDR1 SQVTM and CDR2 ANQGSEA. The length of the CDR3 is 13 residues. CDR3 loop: CSVETDSGNTIYF. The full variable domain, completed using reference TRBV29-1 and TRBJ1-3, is SAVISQKPSRDICQRGTSLTIQCQVDSQVTMMFWYRQQPGQSLTLIATANQGSEATYESGFVIDKFPISRPNLTFSTLTVSNMSPEDSSIYLCSVETDSGNTIYFGEGSWLTVV.

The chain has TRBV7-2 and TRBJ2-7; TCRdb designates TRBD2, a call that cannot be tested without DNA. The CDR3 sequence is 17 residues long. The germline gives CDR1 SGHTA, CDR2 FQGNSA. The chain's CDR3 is CASSLAYIAGTSYEQYF.

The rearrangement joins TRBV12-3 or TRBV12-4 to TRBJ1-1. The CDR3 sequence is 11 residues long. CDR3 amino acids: CASSLGSEAFF.

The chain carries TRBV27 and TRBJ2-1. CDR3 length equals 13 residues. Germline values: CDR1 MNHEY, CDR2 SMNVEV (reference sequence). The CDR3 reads CASSSTPYNEQFF.

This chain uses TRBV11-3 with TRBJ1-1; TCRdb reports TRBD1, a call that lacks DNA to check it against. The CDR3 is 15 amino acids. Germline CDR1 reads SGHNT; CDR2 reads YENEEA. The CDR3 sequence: CASSLRTGSATEAFF. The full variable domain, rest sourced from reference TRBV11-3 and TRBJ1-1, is EAGVVQSPRYKIIEKKQPVAFWCNPISGHNTLYWYLQNLGQGPELLIRYENEEAVDDSQLPKDRFSAERLKGVDSTLKIQPAELGDSAVYLCASSLRTGSATEAFFGQGTRLTVV.

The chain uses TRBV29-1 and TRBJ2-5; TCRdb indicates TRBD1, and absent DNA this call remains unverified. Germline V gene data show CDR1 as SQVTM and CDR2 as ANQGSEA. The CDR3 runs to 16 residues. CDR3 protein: CSVEDQGPTGRETQYF.

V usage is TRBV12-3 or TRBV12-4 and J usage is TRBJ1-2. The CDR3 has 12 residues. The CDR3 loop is CASSLTGVGYTF.

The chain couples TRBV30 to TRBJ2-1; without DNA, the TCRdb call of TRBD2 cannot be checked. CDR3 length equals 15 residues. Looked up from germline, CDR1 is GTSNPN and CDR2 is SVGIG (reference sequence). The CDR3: CAWRSFAGAYNEQFF.

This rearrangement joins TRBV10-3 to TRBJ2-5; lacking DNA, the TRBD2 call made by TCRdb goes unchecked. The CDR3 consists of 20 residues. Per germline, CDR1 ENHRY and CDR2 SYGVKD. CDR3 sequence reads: CAISDFSEGRDTYLQETQYF.